These 30 T cell receptor beta chains originate from one sample sequenced in a study of blood T cell repertoires in COVID-19. Assay: immunoSEQ multiplex PCR; the TCRdb copy retains only in-frame clones and omits some. The sample includes approximately 270,000 clones, 80% to 90% of them seen just once. Specimen: peripheral blood. The receptors stem from a woman aged 65 to 85 with acute or convalescent COVID-19.

This clone was counted a single time. The chain links TRBV3-1 (or the pseudogene TRBV3-2) to TRBJ1-2, with D unresolved. Looked up from germline, CDR1 is LGHDT and CDR2 is YNNKEL (reference sequence). The V end was cut by 1 base, the J end by 6 bases, with 15 bases between. CDR3 length: 15 amino acids. The CDR3 region is CASSQGRSRVDGYTF. The CDR3 DNA reads as TGTGCCAGCAGCCAAGGCAGGTCTCGAGTCGATGGCTACACCTTC.

The rearrangement joins TRBV19 to TRBJ1-1; a weak D match, TRBD1 (6 bases). Germline CDR1 is LNHDA and CDR2 is SQIVND (reference sequence). V was clipped by 3 bases and J by 5 bases, with 16 bases between them. The CDR3 runs to 15 residues. CDR3 amino acids: CASSILKGGETEAFF. The CDR3 DNA is TGTGCCAGTAGTATCCTCAAGGGGGGGGAAACTGAAGCTTTCTTT.

This clone was counted only a few times. This chain uses TRBV29-1 with TRBJ1-1, with D perhaps TRBD1 (5 bases). There are 12 residues in the CDR3. Germline CDR1 and CDR2: SQVTM and ANQGSEA. The V end lost 4 bases, the J end lost 10 bases, and 16 bases lay between the germline ends. The CDR3 nucleotides are TGCAGCGTTGGGGGGACTATGAGTGTAGCTTTCTTT. It yields the protein CSVGGTMSVAFF.

The chain joins TRBV9 to TRBJ2-1; D possibly corresponds to TRBD1 (6 bases). V was trimmed by 2 bases and J by 7 bases, leaving 16 bases between them. This CDR3 contains 15 residues. CDR1 is SGDLS, CDR2 YYNGEE, per germline. CDR3 nucleotide sequence: TGTGCCAGCAGCGTGACACAGGGTCTAGGGAATGAGCAGTTCTTC. Amino acid sequence: CASSVTQGLGNEQFF.

The chain uses TRBV19 and TRBJ2-3; possibly TRBD1 for D (7 bases). V lost 5 bases and J 4 bases, leaving 16 bases between the germline ends. CDR1 is LNHDA and CDR2 is SQIVND in the germline V gene (reference sequence). The CDR3 spans 15 residues. For the CDR3, the DNA is TGTGCCAGTAGTGAACAGGGGAGGTCCCCAGATACGCAGTATTTT. Its protein is CASSEQGRSPDTQYF.

The count of this clone is one. V gene TRBV24-1 combines with J gene TRBJ1-2, with no clear D. Germline values: CDR1 KGHDR, CDR2 SFDVKD. Trimming pared 7 bases from V and 3 bases from J, leaving 17 bases between. This CDR3 has 15 amino acids. CDR3 region: CATSAGVGPHYGYTF. The CDR3 DNA reads TGTGCCACCAGCGCCGGGGTGGGCCCGCACTATGGCTACACCTTC.

The genes are TRBV6-5 and TRBJ1-2; D is uncertain. The CDR3 length is 11 residues. V was shortened by 7 bases and J by 10 bases, with 13 bases between the two germline ends. Germline lookup yields CDR1 MNHEY and CDR2 SVGAGI. CDR3 DNA sequence: TGTGCCAGCATCAGGCGGGGAGCCTACACCTTC. Encoded protein: CASIRRGAYTF.

The gene calls are TRBV5-5 and TRBJ2-7; the D is unclear. Germline values: CDR1 SGHKS, CDR2 YYEKEE (reference sequence). This CDR3 is 13 amino acids long. Trimming shortened V by 0 bases and J by 6 bases, and 10 bases separated the two germline ends. The CDR3 sequence: CASSLALELEQYF. CDR3 sequence (DNA): TGTGCCAGCAGCTTGGCCCTAGAACTCGAGCAGTACTTC.

The gene calls are TRBV5-8 and TRBJ1-4; 9 nucleotides line up with TRBD1. V shed 2 bases and J 8 bases; nucleotides not matched to a gene: 7. This CDR3 spans 15 amino acids. The germline gives CDR1 SGHTS, CDR2 YDEGEE. The CDR3 region is CASSFFGTGSEKLFF. In nucleotides, the CDR3 is TGTGCCAGCAGCTTTTTCGGGACAGGGTCGGAAAAACTGTTTTTT.

This clone turned up a few times. The chain uses TRBV4-1 and TRBJ2-3; D may be TRBD2 (5 bases). The CDR3 has 13 residues. Per germline, CDR1 MGHRA and CDR2 YSYEKL. V was trimmed by 0 bases and J by 9 bases, leaving 10 bases between them. CDR3 sequence (DNA): TGCGCCAGCAGCCAAGACGAGGGCGGCACGCAGTATTTT. Amino acid sequence: CASSQDEGGTQYF.

The chain couples TRBV18 to TRBJ1-1, with no clear D. The germline V gene encodes CDR1 KGHSH and CDR2 LQKENI. V lost 3 bases, J lost 7 bases, and 18 bases lay in between. The CDR3 runs 15 residues. The chain's CDR3 is CASSPIGGPYDEAFF. For the CDR3, the DNA is TGTGCCAGCTCACCCATTGGAGGGCCATACGATGAAGCTTTCTTT.

This clone was detected once. The J gene is TRBJ2-7, the V gene TRBV5-4; 8 nucleotides agree with TRBD2. Losses at the gene ends were 0 bases for V and 3 bases for J; bases not matched to a gene: 2. Germline CDR1 and CDR2: SGHNT and YYREEE (reference sequence). There are 14 residues in the CDR3. The CDR3 nucleotides read TGTGCCAGCAGCTTGGCGGGGGGGGACTACGAGCAGTACTTC. Its translation: CASSLAGGDYEQYF.

The J gene is TRBJ1-1, the V gene TRBV3-1 (or the pseudogene TRBV3-2); D is ambiguous. Trimming removed 2 bases from V and 8 bases from J, with 12 bases in between. Germline values: CDR1 LGHDT, CDR2 YNNKEL (reference sequence). CDR3 length: 13 residues. CDR3 DNA sequence: TGTGCCAGCAGCCAACCTCTAGGTTCGGAAGCTTTCTTT. This gives the protein CASSQPLGSEAFF.

The chain joins TRBV6-1 to TRBJ1-4, with D tentatively TRBD1 (6 bases). CDR1 is MNHNS and CDR2 is SASEGT in the germline V gene. The CDR3 is 17 residues long. V was clipped by 1 base and J by 4 bases, with 16 bases between them. The CDR3 sequence: CASSEDLGGARNEKLFF. In nucleotides, the CDR3 is TGTGCCAGCAGTGAAGACCTTGGGGGGGCGCGTAATGAAAAACTGTTTTTT.

V gene TRBV2 combines with J gene TRBJ2-7, with 10 bases that match TRBD2. CDR1 is SNHLY and CDR2 is FYNNEI in the germline V gene. The CDR3 sequence is 16 residues long. The V segment lost 7 bases and the J segment 6 bases; nucleotides outside the gene matches: 15. CDR3 protein: CASKGSAGGPWGEQYF. In nucleotides, the CDR3 is TGTGCCAGCAAGGGTTCAGCGGGGGGGCCGTGGGGCGAGCAGTACTTC.

A single count supports this clone. The genes are TRBV4-1 and TRBJ1-1; D gene ambiguous. CDR1 and CDR2 from the germline V gene are MGHRA and YSYEKL. The CDR3 covers 14 residues. V lost 5 bases to trimming and J lost 5 bases, with 15 bases between them. This CDR3 reads CASSGETGRTEAFF. In DNA form, the CDR3 reads TGCGCCAGCAGCGGAGAAACGGGGAGGACTGAAGCTTTCTTT.

This clone was observed a single time. The rearrangement uses TRBV24-1 and TRBJ1-2; D perhaps matches TRBD1 (6 bases). The CDR3 totals 14 residues. Trimming took off 1 base at V and 5 bases at J, with 10 bases between the two ends. Germline CDR1 is KGHDR and CDR2 is SFDVKD. The DNA of the CDR3 is TGTGCCACCAGTGATTTTGAAGGGGGATATGGCTACACCTTC. It specifies CATSDFEGGYGYTF.

The V call is TRBV27, the J call TRBJ2-7; no definite D call. The CDR3 consists of 17 residues. V was trimmed by 2 bases and J by 0 bases, leaving 17 bases between them. Germline V gives CDR1 MNHEY, CDR2 SMNVEV (reference sequence). CDR3: CASSLNSRGSTSYEQYF. The DNA for the CDR3 is TGTGCCAGCAGTTTAAACTCCCGCGGATCCACCTCCTACGAGCAGTACTTC.

The chain is built from TRBV9 and TRBJ1-3; 7 bases align to TRBD1. CDR1 SGDLS and CDR2 YYNGEE come from the germline V gene. The CDR3 is 15 amino acids. The ends lost 3 bases at V and 2 bases at J; junction bases unmatched: 5. The CDR3 coding sequence is TGTGCCAGCAGCGGGACAGGAAGGACTGGAAACACCATATATTTT. Amino acid sequence: CASSGTGRTGNTIYF.

The chain recombines TRBV21-1 with TRBJ2-3; TRBD2 is the table's D call, not checked against the DNA. TRBV21-1 is deemed a pseudogene. This CDR3 region has 15 residues. The CDR3 loop is CASSVLAGGTDTQYF. The CDR3 bases are TGTGCCAGCAGCGTTCTAGCGGGGGGCACAGATACGCAGTATTTT.

Ten or more counts support this clone. The gene calls are TRBV4-1 and TRBJ2-1, with 7 bases identical to TRBD2. The J segment lost 7 bases and the V segment lost 0 bases, leaving 18 bases of the junction unmatched. Germline lookup yields CDR1 MGHRA and CDR2 YSYEKL. CDR3 size: 19 residues. CDR3 amino acids: CASSQDGRESRARGNEQFF. In nucleotides, the CDR3 is TGCGCCAGCAGCCAAGATGGGAGGGAATCCAGGGCCAGAGGGAATGAGCAGTTCTTC.

This sequence joins TRBV5-1 and TRBJ2-3; 9 positions agree with TRBD2. Trimming cost V 2 bases and J 4 bases; bases outside gene matches: 8. In germline, CDR1 is SGHRS, CDR2 YFSETQ. The CDR3 is made up of 16 amino acids. For the CDR3, the DNA is TGCGCCAGCAGCTTCGCTAGCGGGGTTTCGGCAGATACGCAGTATTTT. Residues: CASSFASGVSADTQYF.

The genes are TRBV5-1 and TRBJ2-2; 7 nucleotides align to TRBD2. Trimming at V came to 4 bases and at J to 3 bases, leaving 9 bases not matched to a gene. The CDR3 contains 16 residues. CDR1 is SGHRS, CDR2 YFSETQ, per germline. CDR3 nucleotides: TGCGCCAGCAGCCGCCTAGGGAGGGGCGACACCGGGGAGCTGTTTTTT. This translates into CASSRLGRGDTGELFF.

The CDR3 bases are TGCGCCAGCAGCTTGTTGCGGGGATGGGACTCAGATACGCAGTATTTT. This sequence encodes CASSLLRGWDSDTQYF. V is TRBV5-1 and J is TRBJ2-3; possible D gene TRBD2, 6 bases. The V gene lost 1 base and the J gene lost 4 bases, with 16 bases spanning the gap. This CDR3 has 16 residues. CDR1 is SGHRS and CDR2 is YFSETQ in the germline V gene.

This clone appeared a single time. This chain joins TRBV6-5 and TRBJ1-2; TRBD1 might be the D (5 bases). V was cut by 4 bases and J by 3 bases, with 18 bases left in between. The CDR3 covers 16 residues. Germline V gene lookup returns CDR1 MNHEY and CDR2 SVGAGI. CDR3 region: CASSSRFGTGDYGYTF. CDR3 DNA sequence: TGTGCCAGCAGTTCACGGTTCGGGACGGGGGACTATGGCTACACCTTC.

The rearrangement links TRBV6-5 to TRBJ2-7; 8 bases are shared with TRBD2. CDR1 MNHEY and CDR2 SVGAGI come from the germline V gene. V lost 5 bases and J lost 1; bases outside the gene matches: 7. The CDR3 contains 15 residues. The CDR3 bases are TGTGCCAGCAGTCCAAGCGGGGGAATATCCTACGAGCAGTACTTC. This gives the protein CASSPSGGISYEQYF.

The chain has TRBV7-6 and TRBJ2-2; 8 bases are a match to TRBD1. J lost 6 bases, V lost 2 bases, and 8 bases had no gene match. Germline CDR1 reads SGHVS; CDR2 reads FNYEAQ. CDR3 size: 16 residues. The CDR3 nucleotides are TGTGCCAGCAGCTTAACGGTCAGGGGGCGCGCCGGGGAGCTGTTTTTT. Protein sequence: CASSLTVRGRAGELFF.

V gene TRBV2 combines with J gene TRBJ2-7, with D possibly matching TRBD1 (5 bases). This CDR3 region has 12 residues. CDR1 and CDR2 from the germline V gene are SNHLY and FYNNEI. The V end was cut by 4 bases, the J end by 6 bases, with 10 bases between. The CDR3 here is CASSGQGGEQYF. DNA of the CDR3: TGTGCCAGCAGTGGGCAGGGTGGCGAGCAGTACTTC.

The chain is built from TRBV15 and TRBJ1-1; D is unclear. V was cut by 0 bases and J by 4 bases, with 12 bases left in between. This CDR3 comprises 15 residues. Germline CDR1 reads LNHNV; CDR2 reads YYDKDF (reference sequence). CDR3: CATSRDLAGITEAFF. DNA for the CDR3: TGTGCCACCAGCAGAGACCTCGCCGGGATCACTGAAGCTTTCTTT.

The CDR3: CATTYNRGGEKLFF. CDR3 nucleotides: TGTGCCACCACCTACAACAGGGGTGGTGAAAAACTGTTTTTT. The chain recombines TRBV6-5 with TRBJ1-4; 7 bases fit TRBD1. The germline V gene has CDR1 MNHEY and CDR2 SVGAGI. V lost 10 bases, J lost 7 bases, and 12 bases stayed unmatched. This CDR3 has 14 amino acids.